The present entry profiles one T cell receptor beta chain with its context. Its antigen is currently not known. Compared with germline, one end of the junction differs, possibly owing to a read error. TCR beta CDR3 regions were sequenced from DNA using the immunoSEQ Assay. In the authors' own workflow: To compute T cell density, TCR beta template counts were normalized to usable DNA, which was estimated by amplifying housekeeping genes. Richness was estimated with the preseqR package, extrapolating to 400,000 templates for PBMC samples and 120,000 templates for tissue samples. Clonality was defined as one minus Pielou's evenness. Tissue-enriched TCRs were identified by differential abundance testing using productive amino-acid clonotypes, minimum total count 5 and alpha 0.1. The Jaccard Index and the Morisita Overlap Index were used to quantify repertoire overlap between compartments. GLIPH grouped TCR beta CDR3s together with public tetramer-defined viral CDR3s, and a viral motif had to include at least three viral sequences and show V-gene enrichment. TCRdb provides this immuneACCESS table in a form limited to in-frame rearrangements. Some clones are lacking; in checked studies, under half of them reflect an unresolved V gene, and why the rest are absent is not known. That table supplies the V and J calls and clone size; D and trimming were determined from the DNA. This sample gives 30,000 to 50,000 clones in total; around 75% of them show up just once. The biggest ten clones account for less than 35% of the sample.

At diagnosis, tumor, uninvolved tumor-adjacent lung and peripheral blood were collected and then preserved as a mix of FFPE and fresh-frozen material. Blood samples were analyzed as peripheral blood mononuclear cells for TCR repertoire profiling. From the cysteine through the phenylalanine, the CDR3 covers 16 amino acids. Left in the record is the CDR3 DNA by itself, 48 bases read in frame from the first base. For CDR1 and CDR2, the germline V gene (reference sequence) lists SSHAT and FNYEAQ. These data originate in a study of T cells in localized non-small cell lung cancer (dated by TCRdb to the early 2020s). With regard to the full study: The study analyzed T cell repertoires of hundreds of early-stage NSCLC patients, comparing tumors and uninvolved tumor-adjacent lungs. The cohort consisted of 200 to 250 treatment-naive NSCLC patients whose localized lung tumors had been resected. A mean age of about 66 years was recorded for the NSCLC patients, of whom 120 to 150 were male and about 100 were female.

General findings and caveats noted by the study authors: A median of roughly 58 of the top 100 tumor clones were detected in paired uninvolved adjacent lung, and some 29 of these tumor clones were also found among the top 100 clones of the paired uninvolved adjacent lung. Since the design was exploratory, TCR variables were selected using unadjusted p-values with no false-discovery rate correction. Higher T cell density in blood was associated with longer overall survival, whereas higher clonality in adjacent lung was associated with shorter survival. Uninvolved tumor-adjacent lung showed the highest T cell clonality, higher than tumor, which suggests more focused antigenic responses in the uninvolved tumor-adjacent lung. Multi-region tumor sequencing was not performed, so intratumor heterogeneity could not be excluded.

Sequenced here: PBMCs, sampled before any cancer treatment. The TCR sequence derives from a woman aged 35-75 years with stage II squamous cell lung carcinoma. The chain uses TRBV7-7 and TRBJ1-4, with no reliable assignment of the D segment. The CDR3 region: CASSLAWGANNEKLFF. The DNA sequence follows: TGTGCTAGCAGCTTAGCGTGGGGAGCCAATAATGAAAAACTGTTTTTT.